The 28 T cell receptor beta chains below come from one sample, sequenced in a study of T cell responses to AZD1222 COVID-19 vaccine. Profiling relied on immunoSEQ multiplex PCR, and the TCRdb table lists in-frame clones only, not all of them. The sample lists under 150,000 clones; approximately 90% were seen once. Sequences were derived from peripheral blood, sampled on day 0 of AZD1222 vaccination. The origin of the receptors is an adult in good health.

This chain joins TRBV18 and TRBJ1-1; D uncertain. Germline CDR1 is KGHSH and CDR2 is LQKENI. V was trimmed by 1 base and J by 5 bases, leaving 14 bases between them. The CDR3 covers 15 residues. CDR3 DNA: TGTGCCAGCTCACCACGTGAGACCTATGGGACTGAAGCTTTCTTT. As protein: CASSPRETYGTEAFF.

CDR3 amino acids: CASSVDGRSHPETQYF. The DNA of the CDR3 is TGTGCCAGCAGCGTAGATGGCAGGAGCCACCCCGAGACCCAGTACTTC. This chain joins TRBV9 and TRBJ2-5, with D unclear. Germline V gene data show CDR1 as SGDLS and CDR2 as YYNGEE. The CDR3 totals 16 residues. Trimming cost V 0 bases and J 5 bases, with 17 bases left between them.

This chain uses TRBV19 with TRBJ1-2; D perhaps matches TRBD1 (6 bases). The germline gives CDR1 LNHDA, CDR2 SQIVND (reference sequence). Trimming took 0 bases from V and 4 from J, leaving 15 bases between them. This CDR3 spans 16 amino acids. CDR3 residues: CASSIDLEMDSYGYTF. The CDR3 bases are TGTGCCAGTAGTATAGATCTTGAGATGGACAGCTATGGCTACACCTTC.

The chain employs TRBV5-6 and TRBJ1-6; 8 bases are a match to TRBD1. The CDR3 sequence is 14 residues long. The V segment lost 3 bases and the J segment 10 bases; nucleotides outside the gene matches: 6. Germline V gene lookup returns CDR1 SGHDT and CDR2 YYEEEE. The CDR3 loop is CASSSDRAGSPLHF. DNA for the CDR3: TGTGCCAGCAGCTCGGACAGGGCAGGGTCACCCCTCCACTTT.

The chain is built from TRBV5-8 and TRBJ2-3, with 7 bases lining up with TRBD2. J was trimmed by 0 bases and V by 3 bases; bases with no gene match: 4. The CDR3 consists of 15 residues. The germline V gene encodes CDR1 SGHTS and CDR2 YDEGEE. The CDR3 sequence is CASSWTRSSTDTQYF. The CDR3 bases are TGTGCCAGCAGCTGGACTAGATCTAGCACAGATACGCAGTATTTT.

The V call is TRBV13, the J call TRBJ2-2; D is perhaps TRBD2 (6 bases). V lost 6 bases and J lost 6, with 17 bases in between. CDR3 length: 15 residues. Germline V gene data show CDR1 as PRHDT and CDR2 as FYEKMQ (reference sequence). For the CDR3, the DNA is TGTGCCAGCAGAAACGGGGACTTTAGGGCCGGGGAGCTGTTTTTT. Its translation: CASRNGDFRAGELFF.

This rearrangement joins TRBV5-1 to TRBJ1-5; D gene uncertain. The CDR3 runs to 17 residues. The germline V gene has CDR1 SGHRS and CDR2 YFSETQ. Trimming stripped 0 bases from V and 2 bases from J, with 15 bases between. The CDR3 region has the DNA TGCGCCAGCAGCTTGGGAGTCAGCGACGGTGGCAATCAGCCCCAGCATTTT. It specifies CASSLGVSDGGNQPQHF.

The chain combines TRBV6-2 or TRBV6-3 with TRBJ2-7; no clear D. CDR1 and CDR2 from the germline V gene are MNHEY and SVGEGT. V lost 4 bases and J lost 2, with 3 bases in between. CDR3 length equals 11 residues. CDR3 nucleotide sequence: TGTGCCAGCAGTTCCGCCTACGAGCAGTACTTC. It is translated as CASSSAYEQYF.

This clone was seen once. The chain couples TRBV3-1 (or the pseudogene TRBV3-2) to TRBJ1-4; no clear D. The CDR3 consists of 14 residues. Germline CDR1 is LGHDT and CDR2 is YNNKEL (reference sequence). Trimming took 5 bases from V and 0 from J, leaving 7 bases between them. CDR3 nucleotides: TGTGCCAGCAGCTCCACCCCAACTAATGAAAAACTGTTTTTT. Amino acid sequence: CASSSTPTNEKLFF.

The chain employs TRBV20-1 and TRBJ1-2; D remains ambiguous. The germline gives CDR1 DFQATT, CDR2 SNEGSKA (reference sequence). This CDR3 is built from 9 residues. Deletions cut 3 bases from V and 6 bases from J, with 2 bases between. The CDR3 coding sequence is TGCAGTGCTAGTGATGGCTACACCTTC. As protein: CSASDGYTF.

This chain links TRBV2 with TRBJ1-2, with a weak D call TRBD1 (5 bases). Trimming took off 4 bases at V and 4 bases at J, with 13 bases between the two ends. The CDR3 spans 14 residues. CDR1 and CDR2 from the germline V gene are SNHLY and FYNNEI. The CDR3 DNA follows: TGTGCCAGCAGTGGCCGGCCGAGGGGCTATGGCTACACCTTC. Its protein is CASSGRPRGYGYTF.

This chain connects TRBV21-1 to TRBJ1-5. TRBV21-1 is classified as a pseudogene. CDR3 length: 18 amino acids. In DNA form, the CDR3 reads TGTGCCAGCAGCAAACCCCCCCGCCAAGGGTGGAGCAATCAGCCCCAGCATTTT. Translated, it gives CASSKPPRQGWSNQPQHF.

The chain recombines TRBV11-2 with TRBJ1-2; D remains ambiguous. This CDR3 spans 12 amino acids. The V end was cut by 5 bases, the J end by 5 bases, with 9 bases between. The V gene's germline CDR1 is SGHAT and CDR2 FQNNGV. The CDR3 loop reads CASSVPWYGYTF. The CDR3 DNA is TGTGCCAGCAGCGTACCCTGGTATGGCTACACCTTC.

The rearrangement links TRBV7-2 to TRBJ2-6, with D perhaps TRBD1 (5 bases). Germline-derived CDR1 and CDR2 are SGHTA and FQGNSA. This CDR3 is 16 amino acids long. Trimming shortened V by 2 bases and J by 1 base, and 9 bases separated the two germline ends. The CDR3 DNA follows: TGTGCCAGCAGCTTATTAGGGGTGTCTGGGGCCAACGTCCTGACTTTC. Protein: CASSLLGVSGANVLTF.

In this sample, this clone turned up once. This same CDR3 is encoded by further DNA sequences in the sample. The chain uses TRBV13 and TRBJ2-7; D perhaps matches TRBD1 (7 bases). The CDR3 covers 14 residues. Trimming removed 3 bases from V and 1 base from J, with 10 bases in between. Germline V gene sequence: CDR1 PRHDT, CDR2 FYEKMQ (reference sequence). The CDR3 reads CASSLPGGSYEQYF. CDR3 DNA sequence: TGTGCCAGCAGCTTGCCAGGGGGGTCCTACGAGCAGTACTTC.

V is TRBV6-5 and J is TRBJ1-2; 9 nucleotides match TRBD1. Trimming cost V 10 bases and J 5 bases; bases outside gene matches: 11. The CDR3 spans 14 residues. Per the germline V gene, CDR1 is MNHEY and CDR2 is SVGAGI. In DNA, the CDR3 is TGTGCCACCATGGTCCCGGGACAGGGATATGGCTACACCTTC. This codes for CATMVPGQGYGYTF.

This chain joins TRBV16 and TRBJ1-5; D is unclear. Trimming removed 4 bases at V and 7 bases at J, with 11 bases between. CDR1 KGHSY and CDR2 FQNENV come from the germline V gene. This CDR3 spans 13 amino acids. CDR3 residues: CASSPNGYQPQHF. CDR3 nucleotide sequence: TGTGCCAGCAGCCCCAACGGGTACCAGCCCCAGCATTTT.

The rearrangement joins TRBV27 to TRBJ1-1; 8 nucleotides match TRBD1. The CDR3 contains 14 residues. Losses at the gene ends were 6 bases for V and 1 base for J; bases not matched to a gene: 4. Germline V CDR1 and CDR2: MNHEY, SMNVEV (reference sequence). CDR3 DNA: TGTGCCAGCAGAGCAGGGGGCGGGAACACTGAAGCTTTCTTT. It translates to CASRAGGGNTEAFF.

The chain is built from TRBV7-6 and TRBJ1-2; D is uncertain. CDR3 size: 12 residues. V lost 4 bases and J lost 4, with 7 bases in between. Germline V gives CDR1 SGHVS, CDR2 FNYEAQ. CDR3 sequence: CASSSGIYGYTF. In nucleotides, the CDR3 is TGTGCCAGCAGCTCGGGCATCTATGGCTACACCTTC.

The V and J genes are TRBV27 and TRBJ1-3, with D possibly being TRBD1 (5 bases). The ends were cut back, 6 bases at V and 0 bases at J, with 15 bases in the middle. The CDR3 consists of 16 residues. Germline CDR1 is MNHEY and CDR2 is SMNVEV (reference sequence). The CDR3 sequence: CASSPGRGLSGNTIYF. The DNA of the CDR3 is TGTGCCAGCAGCCCAGGGCGGGGACTCTCTGGAAACACCATATATTTT.

CDR3 sequence (DNA): TGTGCCAGCAGTTACCTGGGCTCCACGAAGTATGGCTACACCTTC. Its translation is CASSYLGSTKYGYTF. This chain joins TRBV6-5 and TRBJ1-2; D unresolved. V was pared by 2 bases and J by 5 bases, with 15 bases between. This CDR3 is built from 15 residues. The germline V gene encodes CDR1 MNHEY and CDR2 SVGAGI.

The chain combines TRBV2 with TRBJ1-2, with D perhaps matching TRBD1 (6 bases). The germline V and J ends were trimmed by 3 bases and 8 bases, with 13 bases remaining between them. This CDR3 comprises 13 residues. Germline V CDR1 and CDR2: SNHLY, FYNNEI. The CDR3 region has the DNA TGTGCCAGCAGTGATCAGGGACACCTGGGCTACACCTTC. This translates into CASSDQGHLGYTF.

The rearrangement links TRBV19 to TRBJ1-2; 8 positions agree with TRBD1. Germline CDR1 LNHDA, CDR2 SQIVND (reference sequence). CDR3 size: 15 residues. J was trimmed by 5 bases and V by 5 bases; bases with no gene match: 10. The chain's CDR3 is CASSPGTGYGYGYTF. CDR3 nucleotides: TGTGCCAGTAGTCCAGGGACAGGCTACGGTTATGGCTACACCTTC.

The V call is TRBV6-5, the J call TRBJ2-1, with 14 bases identical to TRBD2. The CDR3 totals 15 residues. Germline lookup yields CDR1 MNHEY and CDR2 SVGAGI. Unmatched junction bases numbered 8, after V lost 8 bases and J lost 8 bases. As DNA, the CDR3 is TGTGCCAGCCTCCGACTAGCGGGGGGGAGTGATGAGCAGTTCTTC. Amino acids: CASLRLAGGSDEQFF.

CDR3 loop: CASRQELGNQPQHF. In DNA form, the CDR3 reads TGTGCCAGCAGACAGGAGCTAGGCAATCAGCCCCAGCATTTT. J is TRBJ1-5 and V is TRBV19, with D tentatively TRBD1 (6 bases). V was shortened by 9 bases and J by 2 bases, with 14 bases between the two germline ends. CDR3 length equals 14 residues. Germline CDR1 LNHDA, CDR2 SQIVND (reference sequence).

This sequence joins TRBV7-6 and TRBJ1-6; D unclear. V was clipped by 6 bases and J by 5 bases, with 20 bases between them. Germline CDR1 is SGHVS and CDR2 is FNYEAQ. The CDR3 sequence is 17 residues long. DNA of the CDR3: TGTGCCAGCAGTCCCTGGCTTATAACAACAAATAATTCACCCCTCCACTTT. Its protein product is CASSPWLITTNNSPLHF.

V gene TRBV13 combines with J gene TRBJ2-7, with D perhaps TRBD2 (6 bases). Per the germline V gene, CDR1 is PRHDT and CDR2 is FYEKMQ (reference sequence). CDR3 length equals 14 residues. V gave up 5 bases and J gave up 6 bases, with 17 bases separating them. This CDR3 is CASSAGKGVGEQYF. The CDR3, as DNA: TGTGCCAGCAGCGCGGGAAAAGGGGTGGGCGAGCAGTACTTC.

The genes are TRBV6-2 or TRBV6-3 and TRBJ1-2, with 7 nucleotides matching TRBD1. The CDR3 length is 16 residues. Germline V gene data show CDR1 as MNHEY and CDR2 as SVGEGT. The trim removed 7 bases at V and 5 bases at J, leaving 16 bases unmatched. CDR3 sequence (DNA): TGTGCCAGCAACCCGGGACAGTTCTTTTTCTGGTATGGCTACACCTTC. This translates into CASNPGQFFFWYGYTF.